This TCR beta chain was obtained from a study of cytomegalovirus exposure and HLA in healthy donors (dated by TCRdb to the late 2010s). With respect to the entire study: According to a later analysis, one platform produced both the 110 or so validation repertoires and the 730 or so repertoires of the first cohort. The aim of the study was to test whether cataloging public T cell receptors could identify signatures of past pathogen exposure. Besides the first cohort of more than 650 subjects, a separate validation cohort made up of 90 to 150 different subjects was used. To predict cytomegalovirus infection status, the study brought together high-throughput TCR immunosequencing, statistical association of individual TCRs with disease status, and machine learning. Results the study describes overall, beyond this receptor: All 120 or so repertoires were used to score co-occurrence in the validation cohort in a later analysis, because that analysis had no HLA typing for the cohort. Across donors, most TCR sequences were observed very rarely, whereas some public TCRs were present in many individuals. In a later analysis, TCRs clustered in the first cohort were found to also tend to co-occur in the 120 or so validation repertoires, with 94% of cluster scores above 0. It was suggested by the authors that the approach could potentially be generalized to other disease states and immunological phenotypes. In vitro tests confirmed that a few of the cytomegalovirus-associated TCR beta chains recognize cytomegalovirus antigens. The study gave a list of some 150 TCR beta chains associated with cytomegalovirus. The classifier was reported to diagnose cytomegalovirus status with high specificity and sensitivity in both the original and validation cohorts.

The donors belonged to the validation cohort of 90 to 150 subjects, which was separate from the approximately 700-subject first cohort. Concerning this clone itself: Its antigen specificity is not known. Base-call qualities are not available, and no considerably larger clone is one nucleotide away.

The method was the immunoSEQ multiplex PCR assay. The original pipeline was this. A statistical classification framework was developed to diagnose cytomegalovirus status using the catalog of TCR beta chain sequences. Drawn from immuneACCESS, this table holds only the in-frame rearrangements with V and J called that TCRdb kept. Clones are partly lost; checked studies trace under half to an unresolved V gene and leave the rest unexplained. D and trimming come from the DNA, and the V and J calls and clone size come from that table. Within this sample are under 300,000 clones, with approximately 84% of them counted one time only. Roughly 1.2% of the sample is taken by the ten largest. This clonotype was obtained from a woman aged 25 to 45 in good health and CMV-seropositive. Sample: PBMCs.

The base sequence is TGCGCCAGCAGGTTGGGGGCCCCAGTCGATGAGCAGTTCTTC. Its translation reads: CASRLGAPVDEQFF. The rearranged chain carries TRBV10-2 and TRBJ2-1, with a weak D call of TRBD1 (6 bases match). A distance of 17 bases separates the germline ends of V and J, which lose 6 bases and 8 bases respectively. As encoded in the germline V gene, CDR1 is WSHSY while CDR2 is SAAADI. The CDR3 sequence holds 14 residues, the cysteine and phenylalanine included. Just CDR3 DNA is preserved here, 42 bases in frame from base 1.